A single sample is the source of the 29 T cell receptor beta chains below, sequenced in a study of cytomegalovirus exposure and HLA in healthy donors. The PCR used 60 Vbeta and 13 Jbeta primers. Libraries were prepared by immunoSEQ multiplex PCR; TCRdb keeps only in-frame clonotypes and omits some of them. The sample gives about 190,000 clones, less than 85% of which show up once; about 4.8% is in the top ten. Source material: PBMCs. The receptors were gathered from a man aged 25-40 years in good health and CMV-seropositive.

This clone was recorded a few times. The CDR3 loop reads CASSPPGVPDTQYF. In nucleotides, the CDR3 is TGTGCCAGCTCACCACCAGGAGTTCCAGATACGCAGTATTTT. V and J are TRBV18 and TRBJ2-3; D gene unclear. This CDR3 is built from 14 residues. The germline CDR1 and CDR2 sequences are KGHSH and LQKENI. V was pared by 0 bases and J by 4 bases, with 8 bases between.

V and J are TRBV7-9 and TRBJ2-5; possibly TRBD1 for D (5 bases). The CDR3 has 11 residues. Germline CDR1 and CDR2: SEHNR and FQNEAQ (reference sequence). Between the trimmed V and J ends, which lost 7 bases and 9 bases, there was a span of 12 bases. CDR3 in DNA: TGTGCCAGCACGTCCCAGGGCCCCCAGTACTTC. It specifies CASTSQGPQYF.

V is TRBV28 and J is TRBJ2-5, with TRBD1 identical over 9 bases. The V segment lost 6 bases and the J segment 6 bases; nucleotides outside the gene matches: 8. This CDR3 has 14 amino acids. Germline lookup yields CDR1 MDHEN and CDR2 SYDVKM. CDR3: CASRTGTGKQTQYF. The CDR3 bases are TGTGCCAGCAGGACCGGGACAGGGAAGCAGACCCAGTACTTC.

CDR3 nucleotides: TGTGCCAGCAGCGGACTGAGGGACAGGATGAACTATGGCTACACCTTC. Translating it yields CASSGLRDRMNYGYTF. This chain uses TRBV5-4 with TRBJ1-2, with 8 bases matching TRBD1. Trimming took 4 bases from V and 2 from J; bases not matched to a gene: 10. The CDR3 spans 16 residues. Germline assignment: CDR1 SGHNT and CDR2 YYREEE (reference sequence).

In the case of this clone: At one end, the junction sequence differs from germline, possibly due to a read error. V usage is TRBV7-7 and J usage is TRBJ2-5; 9 bases agree with TRBD2. In germline, CDR1 is SSHAT, CDR2 FNYEAQ (reference sequence). The CDR3 covers 16 residues. Written as DNA, the CDR3 is TGTGCTAGCAGCCCTGGGACTAGCTGGAGGGTGGAGACCCAGTACTTC. Protein product: CASSPGTSWRVETQYF.

The CDR3 spells CASGRGFLDEQYF. CDR3 sequence (DNA): TGTGCCAGCGGCAGGGGCTTTCTGGACGAGCAGTACTTC. The V call is TRBV19, the J call TRBJ2-7; D is perhaps TRBD1 (6 bases). Germline CDR1 is LNHDA and CDR2 is SQIVND (reference sequence). V gave up 9 bases and J gave up 5 bases, with 17 bases separating them. This CDR3 has 13 amino acids.

The chain joins TRBV19 to TRBJ2-3, with 8 bases matching TRBD1. This CDR3 has 13 residues. V lost 7 bases, J lost 4 bases, and 4 bases stayed unmatched. Germline V gene data show CDR1 as LNHDA and CDR2 as SQIVND (reference sequence). CDR3 in DNA: TGTGCCAGTAATGGACAGGGCGCAGATACGCAGTATTTT. This gives the protein CASNGQGADTQYF.

The chain links TRBV30 to TRBJ1-4, with TRBD1 matching over 7 bases. V lost 4 bases and J lost 6; bases outside the gene matches: 11. Germline values: CDR1 GTSNPN, CDR2 SVGIG (reference sequence). CDR3 length equals 15 residues. The CDR3 sequence is CAWNEVGRGYEKLFF. The CDR3 nucleotides read TGTGCCTGGAATGAAGTCGGCAGGGGGTATGAAAAACTGTTTTTT. Supplemented by reference TRBV30 and TRBJ1-4, the full variable domain reads SQTIHQWPATLVQPVGSPLSLECTVEGTSNPNLYWYRQAAGRGLQLLFYSVGIGQISSEVPQNLSASRPQDRQFILSSKKLLLSDSGFYLCAWNEVGRGYEKLFFGSGTQLSVL.

This chain connects TRBV18 to TRBJ1-3; tentatively, D is TRBD1 (6 bases). The V end lost 3 bases, the J end lost 0 bases, and 9 bases lay between the germline ends. In germline, CDR1 is KGHSH, CDR2 LQKENI. The CDR3 totals 15 residues. CDR3 coding DNA: TGTGCCAGCTCACCTCGGACAGTCTCTGGAAACACCATATATTTT. Residues: CASSPRTVSGNTIYF.

The chain links TRBV9 to TRBJ2-2, with TRBD2 identical over 8 bases. The CDR3 totals 14 residues. V dropped 7 bases and J dropped 1; count of bases not matched to a gene: 3. In germline, CDR1 is SGDLS, CDR2 YYNGEE. This chain's CDR3 is CASRGGGNTGELFF. The CDR3 bases are TGTGCCAGCCGGGGGGGCGGGAACACCGGGGAGCTGTTTTTT.

Turning to this clone: The same CDR3 can be traced to other DNA sequences in this sample. The gene calls are TRBV5-6 and TRBJ2-3; D is possibly TRBD2 (6 bases). Trimming left V 1 base short and J 1 base short, with 10 bases between. This CDR3 region has 15 residues. Germline V gene sequence: CDR1 SGHDT, CDR2 YYEEEE. The chain's CDR3 is CASSLRAGRTDTQYF. CDR3 DNA: TGTGCCAGCAGCTTGCGGGCGGGGCGCACAGATACGCAGTATTTT.

This clone was counted a single time. The junction does not match germline at one end; this may be a read error. This chain links TRBV7-9 with TRBJ1-5, with 7 bases identical to TRBD1. Germline CDR1 SEHNR, CDR2 FQNEAQ (reference sequence). The CDR3 is 14 residues long. CDR3 coding DNA: TGTGCCAGCAGCCCCCGGGACAGCAGTCAGCCCCAGCATTTT. It translates to CASSPRDSSQPQHF.

The chain carries TRBV5-1 and TRBJ1-1; D is perhaps TRBD1 (6 bases). The CDR3 runs 14 residues. CDR1 is SGHRS and CDR2 is YFSETQ in the germline V gene. Trimming took 4 bases from V and 4 from J, leaving 14 bases between them. As DNA, the CDR3 is TGCGCCAGCAGCGCTGGGGACATAAGCACTGAAGCTTTCTTT. Protein sequence: CASSAGDISTEAFF.

The rearrangement links TRBV29-1 to TRBJ2-1; TRBD2 aligns across 10 bases. This CDR3 is 13 amino acids long. Germline CDR1 SQVTM, CDR2 ANQGSEA. Unmatched junction bases numbered 4, after V lost 4 bases and J lost 7 bases. The CDR3 coding sequence is TGCAGCGTTGGGGGACTAGCGATGAATGAGCAGTTCTTC. Protein: CSVGGLAMNEQFF.

V gene TRBV7-3 combines with J gene TRBJ2-1; TRBD2 aligns across 9 bases. The CDR3 spans 15 residues. Germline V gene sequence: CDR1 SGHTA, CDR2 FQGTGA. The ends lost 5 bases at V and 7 bases at J; junction bases unmatched: 9. CDR3 loop: CASSPIAGEMNEQFF. The DNA for the CDR3 is TGTGCCAGCAGCCCTATAGCGGGGGAGATGAATGAGCAGTTCTTC.

This clone was seen just once. The genes are TRBV28 and TRBJ1-1, with 10 bases that match TRBD1. The CDR3 has 13 amino acids. The J segment lost 10 bases and the V segment lost 3 bases, leaving 5 bases of the junction unmatched. Germline lookup yields CDR1 MDHEN and CDR2 SYDVKM. CDR3 in amino acids: CASSFGTGAVAFF. CDR3 nucleotides: TGTGCCAGCAGTTTCGGGACAGGGGCGGTAGCTTTCTTT.

This clone turned up a few times. The chain has TRBV4-1 and TRBJ1-5, with D maybe TRBD1 (6 bases). The germline CDR1 and CDR2 sequences are MGHRA and YSYEKL. The CDR3 sequence is 16 residues long. Trimming cost V 2 bases and J 8 bases, with 19 bases left between them. CDR3 sequence reads: CASSQYPRAGQKPQHF. The CDR3 DNA reads as TGCGCCAGCAGCCAATATCCTCGGGCAGGACAGAAGCCCCAGCATTTT.

The chain joins TRBV30 to TRBJ1-5, with D hard to call. V was trimmed by 2 bases and J by 4 bases, leaving 9 bases between them. This CDR3 has 13 residues. The germline V gene has CDR1 GTSNPN and CDR2 SVGIG (reference sequence). The CDR3 nucleotides are TGTGCCTGGAGTTTGGGAGAGAATCAGCCCCAGCATTTT. It specifies CAWSLGENQPQHF.

This clone was seen a few times. This sequence joins TRBV9 and TRBJ2-5, with a tentative D call TRBD2 (5 bases). CDR1 and CDR2 (germline): SGDLS, YYNGEE. V dropped 6 bases and J dropped 0 bases, with 18 bases sitting between them. The CDR3 is made up of 16 amino acids. The chain's CDR3 is CASTPGIALYQETQYF. Written as DNA, the CDR3 is TGTGCCAGCACCCCGGGGATAGCCTTGTACCAAGAGACCCAGTACTTC.

This sequence joins TRBV6-5 and TRBJ1-1; tentatively, D is TRBD1 (6 bases). V lost 5 bases, J lost 5 bases, and 12 bases lay in between. The CDR3 consists of 13 residues. Germline assignment: CDR1 MNHEY and CDR2 SVGAGI. In DNA, the CDR3 is TGTGCCAGCAGTGCCGGCCAGGGGACTGAAGCTTTCTTT. It specifies CASSAGQGTEAFF.

The chain combines TRBV21-1 with TRBJ1-2; the table calls TRBD1, which could not be checked here. TRBV21-1 has pseudogene status. The CDR3 consists of 16 residues. This CDR3 reads CASWGRQGGTNYGYTF. CDR3 nucleotide sequence: TGTGCCAGCTGGGGAAGACAGGGCGGTACGAACTATGGCTACACCTTC.

The chain is built from TRBV6-1 and TRBJ1-2; D is unclear. V was cut by 7 bases and J by 7 bases, with 16 bases left in between. CDR1 is MNHNS, CDR2 SASEGT, per germline. This CDR3 comprises 13 residues. The CDR3 DNA reads as TGTGCCAGCACTAAACGGGGTCTTGTTGGCTACACCTTC. Protein product: CASTKRGLVGYTF.

The table lists this clone with a few counts. The chain is built from TRBV5-1 and TRBJ2-7, with 9 bases fitting TRBD1. The germline V gene has CDR1 SGHRS and CDR2 YFSETQ. V was clipped by 4 bases and J by 1 base; unmatched bases: 6. The CDR3 covers 15 residues. The CDR3 DNA follows: TGCGCCAGCAGCCTTGGGACAGGGCCTTCCTACGAGCAGTACTTC. Translating gives CASSLGTGPSYEQYF.

This rearrangement joins TRBV11-2 to TRBJ2-2, with 10 bases fitting TRBD2. V was pared by 5 bases and J by 6 bases, with 6 bases of the junction left unmatched. The CDR3 is 15 amino acids. Germline V gene sequence: CDR1 SGHAT, CDR2 FQNNGV. CDR3 residues: CASSAGLAGAGELFF. CDR3 sequence (DNA): TGTGCCAGCAGCGCAGGTCTAGCGGGAGCCGGGGAGCTGTTTTTT.

The chain recombines TRBV2 with TRBJ1-5; 7 nucleotides agree with TRBD1. The CDR3 length is 15 residues. The J segment lost 1 base and the V segment lost 7 bases, leaving 7 bases of the junction unmatched. CDR1 is SNHLY and CDR2 is FYNNEI in the germline V gene. Here the CDR3 DNA reads TGTGCCAGCACCAATGACAGGGCAAGCAATCAGCCCCAGCATTTT. It yields the protein CASTNDRASNQPQHF. The complete variable domain, with remaining parts taken from reference TRBV2 and TRBJ1-5, reads EPEVTQTPSHQVTQMGQEVILRCVPISNHLYFYWYRQILGQKVEFLVSFYNNEISEKSEIFDDQFSVERPDGSNFTLKIRSTKLEDSAMYFCASTNDRASNQPQHFGDGTRLSIL.

The rearrangement joins TRBV6-5 to TRBJ1-2; TRBD1 is a possible D gene (6 bases). CDR3 length: 13 residues. Germline assignment: CDR1 MNHEY and CDR2 SVGAGI. Deletions cut 5 bases from V and 4 bases from J, with 11 bases between. CDR3 bases: TGTGCCAGCAGTCGGGACACCTCCTATGGCTACACCTTC. It is translated as CASSRDTSYGYTF.

The chain joins TRBV7-3 to TRBJ2-5; D is possibly TRBD2 (6 bases). V lost 0 bases, J lost 3 bases, and 11 bases lay in between. Germline CDR1 is SGHTA and CDR2 is FQGTGA. The CDR3 runs 15 residues. The CDR3 DNA is TGTGCCAGCAGCTTAACTGGGGGACTGAAAGAGACCCAGTACTTC. Amino acids: CASSLTGGLKETQYF.

The V and J genes are TRBV6-5 and TRBJ1-5; D gene uncertain. V lost 2 bases to trimming and J lost 2 bases, with 4 bases between them. Germline V gene sequence: CDR1 MNHEY, CDR2 SVGAGI. This CDR3 has 13 amino acids. The CDR3 loop is CASSYGGNQPQHF. The CDR3 nucleotides read TGTGCCAGCAGTTACGGAGGCAATCAGCCCCAGCATTTT.

The chain recombines TRBV5-1 with TRBJ2-1; D call uncertain. Trimming cost V 0 bases and J 1 base, with 8 bases left between them. Germline V gene lookup returns CDR1 SGHRS and CDR2 YFSETQ. The CDR3 extends over 15 amino acids. DNA of the CDR3: TGCGCCAGCAGCTTGGATACTACTTCCTACAATGAGCAGTTCTTC. It yields the protein CASSLDTTSYNEQFF.